What follows is one TCR beta chain and its context. Antigen unknown. 60 Vbeta and 13 Jbeta primers were used in PCR. Produced via immunoSEQ multiplex PCR; TCRdb's table is partial and in-frame only. The sample records 150,000 or so clones, 80% to 90% being singletons. The CDR3 runs to 18 residues. The ends lost 6 bases at V and 0 bases at J; junction bases unmatched: 10. The V gene's germline CDR1 is KGHSH and CDR2 LQKENI. This specimen comes from a study of cytomegalovirus exposure and HLA in healthy donors. Findings and limits, study-wide: According to an earlier analysis, most TCR beta V segments yielded productive rearrangements about 90% or about 30% of the time.

This sequence joins TRBV18 and TRBJ2-1; 11 bases align to TRBD2. The clonotype comes from a man aged 18 to 29 in good health and CMV-seropositive. The sequencing sample was made of PBMCs. In nucleotides, the CDR3 is TGTGCCAGCTCCCCGGCTAGCGGGGGGACGAGCTCCTACAATGAGCAGTTCTTC. Translating gives CASSPASGGTSSYNEQFF.